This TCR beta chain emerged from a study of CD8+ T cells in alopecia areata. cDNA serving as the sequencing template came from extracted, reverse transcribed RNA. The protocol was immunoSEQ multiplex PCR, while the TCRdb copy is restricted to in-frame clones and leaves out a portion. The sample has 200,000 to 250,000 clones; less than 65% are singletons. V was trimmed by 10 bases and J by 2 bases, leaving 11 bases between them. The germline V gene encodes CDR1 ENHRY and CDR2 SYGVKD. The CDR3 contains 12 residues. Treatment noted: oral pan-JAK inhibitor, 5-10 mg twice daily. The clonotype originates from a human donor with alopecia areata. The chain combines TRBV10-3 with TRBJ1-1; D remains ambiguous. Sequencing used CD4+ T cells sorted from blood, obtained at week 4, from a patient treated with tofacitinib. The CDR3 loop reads CASRKGNTEAFF. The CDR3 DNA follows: TGTGCCAGTCGGAAGGGCAACACTGAAGCTTTCTTT.